This is a list of T cell receptor beta chains from one sample in a study of CD8+ T cells in alopecia areata. Clones were read by immunoSEQ multiplex PCR, and TCRdb kept only the in-frame ones, dropping some. The data contain around 200,000 clones, around 56% of them singletons. The sequencing here drew on CD4+ T cells sorted from blood, taken at week 4, from a patient treated with tofacitinib. The receptors were sampled from a human donor with alopecia areata. The CDR3 runs from the conserved cysteine through the conserved F or W.

j_call v_call cdr3_aa
TRBJ1-4 TRBV5-1 CASSSDGSNEKLFF
TRBJ2-4 TRBV29-1 CSVPGLGGSIQYF
TRBJ2-7 TRBV30 CAWRGGTGSSYEQYF
TRBJ1-1 TRBV20-1 CSASEVGEAFF
TRBJ2-3 TRBV30 CAWTYRGADTQYF
TRBJ1-2 TRBV30 CAWSVSENYGYTF
TRBJ2-2 TRBV19 CASSQKAGGLSGELFF
TRBJ1-5 TRBV4-2 CASSQLVPGQGRGNQPQHF
TRBJ2-5 TRBV7-3 CASSLTPGVAGGPKTQYF
TRBJ2-3 TRBV11-2 CASSRTTRAQYF
TRBJ1-1 TRBV29-1 CSVEVQGTEAFF
TRBJ1-4 TRBV29-1 CSEMSEKLFF
TRBJ2-1 TRBV29-1 CSVDRSPGGSSYNEQFF
TRBJ2-7 TRBV18 CASSPRSGTGGVYEQYF
TRBJ2-5 TRBV27 CASRGGGSGETQYF
TRBJ2-3 TRBV20-1 CSARVADTQYF
TRBJ2-7 TRBV29-1 CSVGGTRTGGHEQYF